The clone carrying this TCR beta chain was seen a handful of times. The sample belongs to a study of blood T cells in healthy people across ages. Drawing of peripheral blood yielded 7.5 to 10 milliliters from each donor. Next came a second PCR, run for about 7 to 11 cycles, which used a sample-barcoded 5' primer along with a J-beta primer mix. From each sample, at least 2.5 million paired-end reads containing CDR3 were obtained. TCRdb analysed the 5' RACE reads with MiXCR anew, one entry per CDR3 protein. The data contain approximately 810,000 distinct CDR3 sequences, more than 25% of them singletons. Germline CDR1 and CDR2: MNHNS and SASEGT. The CDR3 loop spans 11 amino acids. V was shortened by 10 bases and J by 8 bases, with 13 bases between the two germline ends.

The chain employs TRBV6-1 and TRBJ2-3; D could derive from TRBD1 or TRBD2 (5 bases each). Sequenced: blood. The TCR originated in an elderly woman in good health. The DNA of the CDR3 is TGTGCCACCTGGGTCGGGACTACGCAGTATTTT. As protein: CATWVGTTQYF.